What follows is one TCR beta chain and its context. It lacks a known antigen. No per-base quality is available; no much larger clone lies one base away. Using the deep immunoSEQ assay, multiplex PCR amplified TCR CDR3 regions from genomic DNA. Extracted genomic DNA from each cell subset was distributed evenly across all wells of several immunoSEQ 96-well plates, and each plate was treated as a replicate. Each replicate PCR for sorted subsets received around 200 ng genomic DNA, equal to about 29,000 T cell genomes. The purified libraries were quantified using a Qubit 3.0 fluorometer, sized with a Bioanalyzer 2100, and then quantified again using the KAPA Library Quantification kit. A separate single-read 150-cycle Illumina NextSeq 550 flow cell was used to sequence each immunoSEQ 96-well plate. The authors' pipeline ran thus. The immunoSEQ output contained only junctional sequences without quality scores, so filtering could not match that applied to full-length reads. To assign V/J genes and CDR3, sequences were annotated using PyIR, a Python wrapper for IgBLAST v1.9, with IMGT germline references. Reads were removed for weak V/J assignments (E-value above 1e-6), missing CDR3, stop codons, out-of-frame junctions, or ambiguous translated residues. V3J clonotypes were defined as sequences sharing the same inferred V gene, J gene, and CDR3 amino acid sequence. Percentage overlap between repertoires was calculated by dividing the number of shared unique clonotypes by the size of the smaller repertoire. RTK rarefaction, the Chao1 estimator, and Recon v2.1 estimates of unobserved clonotypes were used to assess repertoire richness. Generation probabilities for all TCRbeta clonotypes obtained by the gDNA method from a few donors were computed using OLGA. TCRdb mirrors the immuneACCESS table, restricted to in-frame sequences. Some clones are absent from its copies; in checked studies, under half trace to an unresolved V gene, and the reason for the others is unknown. That table is the source of V, J and clone size, and D and trimming were worked out from the DNA. Counted in this sample were approximately 2.5 million clones; 85% to 95% of them appeared once. The top ten clonotypes cover about 0.13% of the sample.

The data were taken from a study of shared clonotypes between healthy human individuals (dated by TCRdb to about 2020). Broadly, across the study: The cohort comprised a couple of women and three men aged 18 to 49 years. Libraries were prepared and TCR repertoires were sequenced by different laboratories using diverse techniques, in order to increase sequencing depth and limit assay-specific biases. Leukapheresis yielded between about 0.85 and 10 billion PBMCs per donor. To estimate repertoire size and how much clonotypes are shared between individuals, the study performed deep sequencing of blood TCR repertoires from five healthy adults. For each donor, three plates each were used for CD4 naive and CD4 memory, two plates were used for CD8 naive, and one plate was used for CD8 memory. General study outcomes and caveats: Larger estimated clonotype richness was generally found for naive subsets than for memory subsets. Across a few donors, roughly 5% of naive CD4, around 3.5% of naive CD8, around 2.1% of memory CD4, and approximately 0.4% of memory CD8 clonotypes were shared. Compared with non-shared clonotypes, clonotypes shared by all four sorted-subset donors had higher generation probabilities. Rarefaction of sorted-subset datasets indicated incomplete sequencing despite the large sequencing depth. Pairwise subsampling indicated that sequencing depth was expected to affect the degree of clonotype sharing among donors. Because the study included only a small number of donors, the genetic and exposure-history diversity represented was limited. Sampling was restricted to blood, and TCR repertoires in tissues likely differ from the TCR repertoires found in blood.

Based on the germline V gene (reference sequence), the CDR1 and CDR2 sequences are SGHKS and YYEKEE. V is reduced by 0 bases and J by 1 base, leaving a spacing of 5 bases between them. Its CDR3 holds 13 amino acids, cysteine through phenylalanine. The CDR3 DNA has 39 bases and is translated from base 1. The donors were healthy, HIV-negative adults who had no recently reported acute infections or vaccinations. All donors were Caucasian adults living in Nashville, Tennessee, USA. Magnetic negative selection was used to enrich CD4+ T cells, after which naive cells were positively selected on CD45RA and the negative fraction became the memory subset. Blood was collected by leukapheresis, and PBMCs were isolated by Ficoll-Histopaque density gradient centrifugation and then cryopreserved in liquid nitrogen vapor phase. Analytical flow cytometry was used to check the purity and quantity of each magnetically sorted T cell population. From each sorted fraction, genomic DNA was isolated and quantified by UV absorbance on a Nanodrop 2000c.

The rearranged segments are TRBV5-5 and TRBJ2-7; the D gene identity is not certain. The sample taken for sequencing was naive CD4+ T cells sorted from blood. Read against the paper, the sample's cell subset or site label means: CD45RA+ positively selected. The origin of this receptor is a man aged 18 to 30 in good health. This receptor has the CDR3 CASSLEASYEQYF. The DNA reads as follows: TGTGCCAGCAGCTTGGAGGCTTCCTACGAGCAGTACTTC.